One sample yielded the 17 T cell receptor beta chains listed below, sequenced in a study of T-cell reconstitution after alpha-beta-depleted transplantation in children. Preparation of the TCRbeta library used unique molecular identifiers. Via MiXCR, TCRdb re-called the PCR reads, giving one row per CDR3 protein. The sample yields about 350,000 distinct CDR3 sequences, 15% to 20% seen once. Specimen: PBMCs, mostly from graft donor cells, collected 360 days after TCRalphabeta/CD19-depleted stem cell transplant. These receptors were collected from a male patient aged 2-15 years who had a stem cell transplant for acute lymphoblastic leukemia, so the T cells may come from the graft donor.

In its sample, this clonotype was seen many times. V is TRBV5-1 and J is TRBJ2-2; tentative D call: TRBD2 (6 bases). The CDR3 spans 19 residues. V dropped 5 bases and J dropped 3 bases, with 26 bases sitting between them. The germline V gene has CDR1 SGHRS and CDR2 YFSETQ. CDR3: CASRQAPLAIRLDTGELFF. DNA of the CDR3: TGCGCCAGCAGGCAGGCCCCCCTAGCGATTCGATTAGACACCGGGGAGCTGTTTTTT.

About this clonotype itself: The limits of the CDR3 on the DNA are not certain, so only TCRdb's listed CDR3 is given. The rearrangement joins TRBV7-5 to TRBJ2-3; the table gives TRBD1 as D, unverified against the DNA. TRBV7-5 counts as a pseudogene. The length of the CDR3 is 18 amino acids, counting both ends. The CDR3 here is CISVPEAPLAGFTDTQYF.

The CDR3 spells CASSLGTSGRAFTQYF. The CDR3 DNA reads TGTGCCAGCAGCTTAGGGACTAGCGGGAGGGCCTTTACGCAGTATTTT. This chain connects TRBV7-8 to TRBJ2-3; 15 bases are shared with TRBD2. Trimming took 1 base from V and 8 from J; bases not matched to a gene: 4. CDR1 and CDR2 (germline): SGHVS, FQNEAQ. This CDR3 has 16 amino acids.

This clonotype came up a few times. The chain employs TRBV29-1 and TRBJ2-2; a possible D gene is TRBD2 (5 bases). The V and J ends lost 6 bases and 0 bases respectively, with 11 bases between them. The CDR3 extends over 14 amino acids. CDR1 is SQVTM, CDR2 ANQGSEA, per germline. DNA of the CDR3: TGCAGCGTCCAGCGGAAAACGAACACCGGGGAGCTGTTTTTT. It is translated as CSVQRKTNTGELFF.

For this clonotype: This CDR3 fails to terminate in the conserved phenylalanine or tryptophan, so it likely reflects a read error. The CDR3 DNA sequence: TGTGCCAGCAGCTTAGGGCCAGGACTAGCGAGGTATGAGCAGTTCTCC. Protein: CASSLGPGLARYEQFS. The rearrangement links TRBV13 to TRBJ2-1; 9 bases line up with TRBD2. Germline V gene sequence: CDR1 PRHDT, CDR2 FYEKMQ (reference sequence). The CDR3 sequence is 16 residues long. V dropped 0 bases and J dropped 8; count of bases not matched to a gene: 8.

This clonotype was counted only a few times. The V gene is TRBV18, the J gene TRBJ1-1; D gene uncertain. The CDR3 extends over 15 amino acids. V lost 4 bases to trimming and J lost 2 bases, with 14 bases between them. Looked up from germline, CDR1 is KGHSH and CDR2 is LQKENI. CDR3 amino acids: CASSQAGNLNTEAFF. CDR3 coding DNA: TGTGCCAGCTCACAGGCCGGGAACTTAAACACTGAAGCTTTCTTT.

The chain carries TRBV28 and TRBJ2-7, with D uncertain. V was pared by 4 bases and J by 5 bases, with 6 bases between. Germline assignment: CDR1 MDHEN and CDR2 SYDVKM. The CDR3 covers 11 residues. CDR3 sequence (DNA): TGTGCCAGCAGTTCCGTGAACGAGCAGTACTTC. It codes for CASSSVNEQYF.

In its sample, this clonotype was seen a few times. This chain uses TRBV7-9 with TRBJ2-7; D may correspond to TRBD1 or TRBD2 (5 bases each). CDR1 SEHNR and CDR2 FQNEAQ come from the germline V gene (reference sequence). There are 14 residues in the CDR3. The ends were cut back, 3 bases at V and 5 bases at J, with 14 bases in the middle. The CDR3 region has the DNA TGTGCCAGCAGCTTGAGGTGGCAGGGAGACGAGCAGTACTTC. Translating gives CASSLRWQGDEQYF.

The rearrangement links TRBV30 to TRBJ2-2; no clear D gene. CDR1 is GTSNPN, CDR2 SVGIG, per germline (reference sequence). CDR3 length equals 14 residues. Trimming took 6 bases from V and 0 from J, leaving 11 bases between them. DNA of the CDR3: TGTGCCTGTACTGACTCCGCGAACACCGGGGAGCTGTTTTTT. Translated: CACTDSANTGELFF.

The chain links TRBV4-3 to TRBJ2-2; D is ambiguous. Per the germline V gene, CDR1 is LGHNA and CDR2 is YSLEER. The CDR3 runs 17 residues. Between the trimmed V and J ends, which lost 2 bases and 6 bases, there was a span of 19 bases. CDR3 sequence: CASSQSGSRLLAGELFF. The CDR3 region has the DNA TGCGCCAGCAGCCAATCCGGTTCCCGTCTCCTGGCCGGGGAGCTGTTTTTT.

In the case of this clonotype: A much larger clonotype is one base distant, so this may be a read error. The rearrangement joins TRBV4-2 to TRBJ1-1, with 7 positions matching TRBD1. V lost 5 bases and J lost 1; bases outside the gene matches: 4. In germline, CDR1 is LGHNA, CDR2 YNFKEQ. The CDR3 runs 14 residues. The chain's CDR3 is CASSIGQENTEAFF. The CDR3 region has the DNA TGTGCCAGCAGCATCGGACAGGAGAACACTGAAGCTTTCTTT.

Ten or more counts support this clonotype. The V and J genes are TRBV20-1 and TRBJ2-1; D ambiguous. This CDR3 has 16 amino acids. Germline values: CDR1 DFQATT, CDR2 SNEGSKA (reference sequence). V shed 0 bases and J shed 0 bases, with 12 bases lying between them. In DNA form, the CDR3 reads TGCAGTGCTAGAGACGTAGCTCTGTCCTCCTACAATGAGCAGTTCTTC. The encoded protein is CSARDVALSSYNEQFF.

A single count supports this clonotype. The chain uses TRBV20-1 and TRBJ2-1, with D uncertain. The CDR3 has 13 amino acids. V lost 0 bases and J lost 6, with 9 bases in between. Germline loops: CDR1 DFQATT, CDR2 SNEGSKA (reference sequence). CDR3 amino acids: CSARDPRFNEQFF. The CDR3 coding sequence is TGCAGTGCTAGAGATCCCCGGTTCAATGAGCAGTTCTTC.

The genes are TRBV12-3 or TRBV12-4 and TRBJ2-1, with TRBD2 matching over 10 bases. The CDR3 runs to 19 residues. V trimming: 6 bases; J trimming: 5 bases; junction bases outside the gene matches: 19. CDR3 in amino acids: CASSPGSRALAGINNEQFF. CDR3 nucleotides: TGTGCCAGCAGCCCAGGATCCAGGGCACTAGCGGGAATAAACAATGAGCAGTTCTTC.

The chain carries TRBV6-5 and TRBJ1-1, with D unclear. Per germline, CDR1 MNHEY and CDR2 SVGAGI. V lost 0 bases and J lost 2, with 19 bases in between. This CDR3 has 18 amino acids. The CDR3 is CASSYSPGIGKVNTEAFF. The CDR3 DNA follows: TGTGCCAGCAGTTACTCCCCAGGAATTGGGAAAGTAAACACTGAAGCTTTCTTT.

This clonotype has only a few counts. V gene TRBV12-3 or TRBV12-4 combines with J gene TRBJ1-2; 7 bases line up with TRBD1. This CDR3 spans 14 amino acids. Losses at the gene ends were 6 bases for V and 3 bases for J; bases not matched to a gene: 7. The CDR3 DNA reads TGTGCCAGCAGCAGAAGGGGGCCCGACTATGGCTACACCTTC. Protein: CASSRRGPDYGYTF.

The chain employs TRBV4-1 and TRBJ2-2; D uncertain. The germline gives CDR1 MGHRA, CDR2 YSYEKL. Trimming stripped 4 bases from V and 3 bases from J, with 12 bases between. The CDR3 totals 15 residues. The DNA of the CDR3 is TGCGCCAGCAGCCCGGACCGCCCCGACACCGGGGAGCTGTTTTTT. It translates to CASSPDRPDTGELFF.